This section outlines one T cell receptor beta chain sequence together with its context. The entry originates in a study of control samples from healthy donors and cancer patients. Germline CDR1 SGDLS, CDR2 YYNGEE. Trimming left V 2 bases short and J 7 bases short, with 6 bases between. CDR3 size: 12 residues. Method: immunoSEQ multiplex PCR; TCRdb's copy keeps in-frame clones and lacks some. The repertoire holds approximately 140,000 clones, with more than 85% as singletons. This chain connects TRBV9 to TRBJ2-2; D is uncertain. The sequenced sample consisted of blood. The receptor comes from a man younger than 35 in good health. CDR3 sequence (DNA): TGTGCCAGCAGCGTCTCGGACGGGGAGCTGTTTTTT. Residues: CASSVSDGELFF.